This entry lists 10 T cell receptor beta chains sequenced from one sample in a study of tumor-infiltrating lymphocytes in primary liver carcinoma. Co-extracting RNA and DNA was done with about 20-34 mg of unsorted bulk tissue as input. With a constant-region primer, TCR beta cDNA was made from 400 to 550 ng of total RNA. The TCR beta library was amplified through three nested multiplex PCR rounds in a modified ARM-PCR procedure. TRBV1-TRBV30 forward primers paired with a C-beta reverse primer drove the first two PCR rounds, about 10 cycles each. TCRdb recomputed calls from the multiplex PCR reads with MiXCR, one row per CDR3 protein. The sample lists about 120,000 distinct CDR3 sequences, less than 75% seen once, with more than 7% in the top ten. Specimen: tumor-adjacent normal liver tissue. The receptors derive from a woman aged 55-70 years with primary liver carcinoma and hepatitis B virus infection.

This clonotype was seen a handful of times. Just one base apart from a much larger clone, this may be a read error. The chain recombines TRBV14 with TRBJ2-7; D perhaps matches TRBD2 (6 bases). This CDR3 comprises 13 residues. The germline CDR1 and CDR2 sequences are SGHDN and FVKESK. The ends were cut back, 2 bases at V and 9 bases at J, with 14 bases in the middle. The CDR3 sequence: CASSQLTGAGQYF. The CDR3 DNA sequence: TGTGCCAGCAGCCAACTAACGGGAGCAGGGCAGTACTTC.

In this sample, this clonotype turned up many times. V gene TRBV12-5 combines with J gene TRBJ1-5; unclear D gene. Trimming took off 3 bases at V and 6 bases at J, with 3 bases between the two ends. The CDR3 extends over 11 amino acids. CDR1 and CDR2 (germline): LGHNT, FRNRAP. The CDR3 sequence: CASGLAQPQHF. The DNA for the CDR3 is TGTGCTAGTGGTTTAGCTCAGCCCCAGCATTTT.

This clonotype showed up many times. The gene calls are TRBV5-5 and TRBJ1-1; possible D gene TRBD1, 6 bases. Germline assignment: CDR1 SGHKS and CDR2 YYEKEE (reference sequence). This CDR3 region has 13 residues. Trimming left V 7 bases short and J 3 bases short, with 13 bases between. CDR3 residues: CASGEEGDTEAFF. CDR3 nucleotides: TGTGCCAGCGGGGAGGAGGGGGACACTGAAGCTTTCTTT. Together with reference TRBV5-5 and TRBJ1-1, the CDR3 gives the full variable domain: DAGVTQSPTHLIKTRGQQVTLRCSPISGHKSVSWYQQVLGQGPQFIFQYYEKEERGRGNFPDRFSARQFPNYSSELNVNALLLGDSALYLCASGEEGDTEAFFGQGTRLTVV.

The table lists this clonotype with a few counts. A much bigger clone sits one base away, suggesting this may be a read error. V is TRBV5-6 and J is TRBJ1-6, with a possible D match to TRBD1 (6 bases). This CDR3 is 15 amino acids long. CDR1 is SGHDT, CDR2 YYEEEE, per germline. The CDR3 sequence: CANSLRTDDNSPLHF. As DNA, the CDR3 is TGTGCCAACAGCTTGCGGACAGACGATAATTCACCCCTCCACTTT.

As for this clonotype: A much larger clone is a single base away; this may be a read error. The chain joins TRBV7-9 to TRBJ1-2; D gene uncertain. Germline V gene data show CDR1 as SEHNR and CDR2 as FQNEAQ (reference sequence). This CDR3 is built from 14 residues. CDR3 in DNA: TGTGTCAGCAGCTTAGCTGGCCAGAACTATGGCTACACCTTC. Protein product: CVSSLAGQNYGYTF. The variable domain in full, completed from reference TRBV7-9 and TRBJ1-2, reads DTGVSQNPRHKITKRGQNVTFRCDPISEHNRLYWYRQTLGQGPEFLTYFQNEAQLEKSRLLSDRFSAERPKGSFSTLEIQRTEQGDSAMYLCVSSLAGQNYGYTFGSGTRLTVV.

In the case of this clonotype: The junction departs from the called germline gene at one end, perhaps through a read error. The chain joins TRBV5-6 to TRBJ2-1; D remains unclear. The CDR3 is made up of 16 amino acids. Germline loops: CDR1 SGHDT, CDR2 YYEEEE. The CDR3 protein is CAGSMEIGLLWNEQFF. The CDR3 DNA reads TGTGCCGGCAGCATGGAGATTGGTCTGCTTTGGAATGAGCAGTTCTTC.

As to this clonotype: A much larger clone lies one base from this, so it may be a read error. CDR3 in DNA: TGTGCCAGCAGCTCGGGGGGGACAGGGAGCAACACTGAAGCTTTCTTT. Translated: CASSSGGTGSNTEAFF. This rearrangement joins TRBV5-4 to TRBJ1-1; 9 positions agree with TRBD1. V shed 3 bases, J shed 2 bases, and the junction held 8 bases outside the gene matches. The V gene's germline CDR1 is SGHNT and CDR2 YYREEE (reference sequence). The CDR3 runs to 16 residues.

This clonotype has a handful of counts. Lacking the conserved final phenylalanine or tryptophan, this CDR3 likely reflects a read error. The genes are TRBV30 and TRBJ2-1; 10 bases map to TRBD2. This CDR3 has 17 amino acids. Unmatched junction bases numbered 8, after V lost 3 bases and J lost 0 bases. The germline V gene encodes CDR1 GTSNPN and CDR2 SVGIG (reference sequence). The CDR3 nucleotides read TGTGCCTGGAGGGACCTTAGCGGGAGGTTCTCCTACAATGAGCAGTTCTAC. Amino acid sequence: CAWRDLSGRFSYNEQFY.

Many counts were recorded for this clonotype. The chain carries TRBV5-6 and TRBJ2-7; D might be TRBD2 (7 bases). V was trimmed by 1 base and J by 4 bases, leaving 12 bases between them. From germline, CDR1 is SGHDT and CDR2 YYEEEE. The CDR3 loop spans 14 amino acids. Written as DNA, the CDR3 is TGTGCCAGCAGCTTGATAAAGGGGGGGTACGAGCAGTACTTC. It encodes CASSLIKGGYEQYF.

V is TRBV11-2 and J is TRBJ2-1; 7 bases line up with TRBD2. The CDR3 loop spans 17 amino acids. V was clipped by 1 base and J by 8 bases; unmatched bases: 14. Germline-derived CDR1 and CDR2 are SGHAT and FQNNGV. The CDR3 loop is CASSLVWGGGRYDEQFF. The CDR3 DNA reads TGTGCCAGCAGCTTAGTTTGGGGCGGGGGTCGGTACGATGAGCAGTTCTTC.